These 17 T cell receptor beta chains were all obtained from the same sample, sequenced in a study of human T cells and chemical hapten exposure. TCRdb ran MiXCR on the RACE reads and lists one entry per CDR3 protein. The sample comprises just over 350,000 distinct CDR3 sequences, about 6% of which are singletons, and over 5.5% rests with the top ten. Time point: patch test 2, 6 weeks after DPC sensitization. The treatment is: therapeutic diphenylcyclopropenone sensitization with weekly scalp DPC. This sample comprised whole blood, obtained in connection with sensitization to the hapten diphenylcyclopropenone (DPC). The source of these receptors is a young woman with alopecia areata. Some clones in this sample may be carry-over from other donors' samples.

This clonotype was seen ten or more times. J is TRBJ1-1 and V is TRBV21-1; TRBD1, the D gene given by the table, was not confirmed from the DNA. TRBV21-1 is a pseudogene. This CDR3 has 17 residues. CDR3: CASSKRTGDSLNTEAFF. CDR3 in DNA: TGTGCCAGCAGCAAAAGAACAGGGGATTCCTTGAACACTGAAGCTTTCTTT.

This clonotype was observed many times. The rearrangement uses TRBV7-2 and TRBJ1-3; no definite D call. The germline V gene encodes CDR1 SGHTA and CDR2 FQGNSA. V lost 1 base and J lost 0, with 4 bases in between. The CDR3 is made up of 14 amino acids. The CDR3 reads CASSLVYSGNTIYF. The CDR3 DNA reads as TGTGCCAGCAGCTTAGTATACTCTGGAAACACCATATATTTT.

This clonotype was observed a handful of times. The V gene is TRBV5-1, the J gene TRBJ2-3, with D maybe TRBD2 (6 bases). The length of the CDR3 is 15 residues. The V gene lost 3 bases and the J gene lost 5 bases, with 16 bases spanning the gap. Looked up from germline, CDR1 is SGHRS and CDR2 is YFSETQ. CDR3 region: CASSWEDPRGDTQYF. The CDR3 region has the DNA TGCGCCAGCAGCTGGGAGGACCCGCGAGGAGATACGCAGTATTTT.

This clonotype was seen many times. The V and J genes are TRBV7-3 and TRBJ2-2; TRBD1 matches 10 bases. This CDR3 region has 15 residues. V lost 6 bases to trimming and J lost 3 bases; unmatched junction nucleotides: 4. CDR1 is SGHTA, CDR2 FQGTGA, per germline. Written as DNA, the CDR3 is TGTGCCAGCAGTTTTGGACAGGGGGACACCGGGGAGCTGTTTTTT. It codes for CASSFGQGDTGELFF.

The sample holds a few counts of this clonotype. V and J are TRBV15 and TRBJ1-2; 11 nucleotides line up with TRBD1. With 2 bases clipped from V and 3 bases from J, the junction kept 5 bases outside the gene matches. The CDR3 runs to 16 residues. The germline V gene encodes CDR1 LNHNV and CDR2 YYDKDF (reference sequence). For the CDR3, the DNA is TGTGCCACCAGCAGATCCGGGACAGGGGGATACTATGGCTACACCTTC. It is translated as CATSRSGTGGYYGYTF.

This clonotype appeared a few times. J is TRBJ2-1 and V is TRBV5-1; 10 bases are a match to TRBD1. The CDR3 totals 15 residues. Germline assignment: CDR1 SGHRS and CDR2 YFSETQ. V lost 3 bases, J lost 6 bases, and 6 bases stayed unmatched. DNA of the CDR3: TGCGCCAGCAGCTCTGGGACAGGGGACGTCAATGAGCAGTTCTTC. This translates into CASSSGTGDVNEQFF.

The table lists this clonotype with a few counts. The rearrangement joins TRBV10-3 to TRBJ2-6, with a possible D match to TRBD1 (6 bases). The CDR3 extends over 17 amino acids. V was clipped by 4 bases and J by 0 bases, with 13 bases between them. CDR1 is ENHRY and CDR2 is SYGVKD in the germline V gene. Here the CDR3 reads CAISARQESSGANVLTF. The CDR3 DNA sequence: TGTGCCATCAGTGCCAGACAGGAGAGCTCTGGGGCCAACGTCCTGACTTTC.

This clonotype has ten or more counts. The chain uses TRBV12-3 or TRBV12-4 and TRBJ1-5; 8 nucleotides match TRBD1. CDR3 size: 13 residues. V trimming: 5 bases; J trimming: 5 bases; junction bases outside the gene matches: 2. The CDR3 DNA reads as TGTGCCAGCAGTACACAGGGGGATCAGCCCCAGCATTTT. Its translation: CASSTQGDQPQHF.

This clonotype has a count of ten or more. The chain recombines TRBV12-3 or TRBV12-4 with TRBJ1-1; D uncertain. CDR3 size: 15 residues. V lost 3 bases to trimming and J lost 0 bases, with 11 bases between them. As DNA, the CDR3 is TGTGCCAGCAGTTTCCCCCCGACCTTGAACACTGAAGCTTTCTTT. Its translation: CASSFPPTLNTEAFF.

This clonotype came up a few times. The chain links TRBV4-1 to TRBJ1-2, with 9 bases that match TRBD1. The CDR3 has 19 residues. The junction had 11 bases not matched to a gene; V was cut back by 0 bases and J by 0 bases. CDR1 is MGHRA, CDR2 YSYEKL, per germline. CDR3 coding DNA: TGCGCCAGCAGCCAAGATATAAGGGGACAGGGCGTAGCTAACTATGGCTACACCTTC. This gives the protein CASSQDIRGQGVANYGYTF.

V and J are TRBV3-1 and TRBJ1-6, with a possible D match to TRBD1 (5 bases). CDR1 LGHDT and CDR2 YNNKEL come from the germline V gene (reference sequence). The CDR3 covers 15 residues. Deletions cut 0 bases from V and 8 bases from J, with 11 bases between. CDR3 residues: CASSQDGGGYSPLHF. DNA for the CDR3: TGTGCCAGCAGCCAAGACGGCGGGGGGTATTCACCCCTCCACTTT.

This chain connects TRBV6-2 or TRBV6-3 to TRBJ2-7; D unclear. CDR1 is MNHEY, CDR2 SVGEGT, per germline. V lost 6 bases and J lost 3, with 9 bases in between. The CDR3 runs to 12 residues. CDR3 protein: CASRDAGYEQYF. CDR3 bases: TGTGCCAGCAGAGACGCCGGCTACGAGCAGTACTTC.

The chain is built from TRBV6-5 and TRBJ2-7, with D possibly being TRBD2 (6 bases). CDR3 length: 13 residues. The V end was cut by 6 bases, the J end by 2 bases, with 11 bases between. The germline V gene has CDR1 MNHEY and CDR2 SVGAGI. CDR3 in DNA: TGTGCCAGCAGAAGGGGACTGGCCTACGAGCAGTACTTC. Encoded protein: CASRRGLAYEQYF.

Only a few counts were recorded for this clonotype. This chain connects TRBV7-2 to TRBJ2-3; D remains ambiguous. This CDR3 is built from 15 residues. CDR1 SGHTA and CDR2 FQGNSA come from the germline V gene. Trimming cost V 2 bases and J 1 base, with 10 bases left between them. This CDR3 reads CASSLRFEGTDTQYF. The CDR3 coding sequence is TGTGCCAGCAGCTTACGATTCGAGGGCACAGATACGCAGTATTTT.

This clonotype has at least ten counts. The rearrangement uses TRBV7-6 and TRBJ1-6, with TRBD1 matching 7 bases. Trimming removed 3 bases from V and 7 bases from J; junction bases left unmatched: 12. There are 17 residues in the CDR3. CDR1 and CDR2 from the germline V gene are SGHVS and FNYEAQ. This chain's CDR3 is CASSLDPPGGGNSPLHF. CDR3 sequence (DNA): TGTGCCAGCAGCTTGGACCCACCAGGGGGAGGGAATTCACCCCTCCACTTT.

The CDR3 nucleotides read TGTGCCAGCAACGGCCCCGGGGGCGTGGGCACTGAAGCTTTCTTT. It specifies CASNGPGGVGTEAFF. This chain connects TRBV11-2 to TRBJ1-1, with D maybe TRBD1 (6 bases). CDR3 length: 15 residues. Germline loops: CDR1 SGHAT, CDR2 FQNNGV. V dropped 7 bases and J dropped 4 bases, with 19 bases sitting between them.

The chain uses TRBV6-2 or TRBV6-3 and TRBJ2-5, with 9 bases that match TRBD2. Per the germline V gene, CDR1 is MNHEY and CDR2 is SVGEGT. The CDR3 covers 18 residues. The J segment lost 1 base and the V segment lost 0 bases, leaving 9 bases of the junction unmatched. This CDR3 reads CASSYSETRLAAQETQYF. In DNA form, the CDR3 reads TGTGCCAGCAGTTACTCGGAAACCAGACTAGCGGCCCAAGAGACCCAGTACTTC.